This T cell receptor (beta chain) was identified during a study of T cell responses to AZD1222 COVID-19 vaccine. Study-wide results and limits: It should be noted that donors were predominantly white British and more often female, and clonal diversity was possibly underestimated. Repertoires were obtained only post-peak T cell response.

The repertoire was sequenced with immunoSEQ multiplex PCR; TCRdb's copy has only in-frame clones and lacks some. The sample lists 150,000 to 250,000 clones, 80% to 95% occurring once. The CDR3 has 16 amino acids. Trimming removed 6 bases at V and 5 bases at J, with 23 bases between. Germline V lookup: CDR1 SGHTS, CDR2 YDEGEE. Second-dose timings of about 4 or about 12 weeks were pooled. Regarding this clone: Its antigen is unidentified.

This chain connects TRBV5-8 to TRBJ2-5, with D perhaps TRBD2 (7 bases). The origin of this receptor is an adult who received the AZD1222 COVID-19 vaccine. The sequencing used peripheral blood, collected 28 days after the second AZD1222 dose. CDR3 loop: CASIQQYPGGLETQYF. CDR3 in DNA: TGTGCCAGCATTCAACAATACCCCGGGGGGCTGGAGACCCAGTACTTC.